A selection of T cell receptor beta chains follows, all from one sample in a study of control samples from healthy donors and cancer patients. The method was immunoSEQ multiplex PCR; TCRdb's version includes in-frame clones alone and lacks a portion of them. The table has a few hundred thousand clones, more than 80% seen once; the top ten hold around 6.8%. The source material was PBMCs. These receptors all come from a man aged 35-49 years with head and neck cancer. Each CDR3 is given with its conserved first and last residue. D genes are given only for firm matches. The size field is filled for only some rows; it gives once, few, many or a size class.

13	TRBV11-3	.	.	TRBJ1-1	CASSLMWDTEAFF	TGTGCCAGCAGCTTAATGTGGGACACTGAAGCTTTCTTT
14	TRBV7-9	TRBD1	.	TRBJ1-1	CASSLGQGLERAFF	TGTGCCAGCAGCTTGGGACAGGGCCTTGAGAGAGCTTTCTTT
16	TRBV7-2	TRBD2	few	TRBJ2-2	CASSWSGGANTGELFF	TGTGCCAGCAGCTGGAGCGGGGGCGCGAACACCGGGGAGCTGTTTTTT
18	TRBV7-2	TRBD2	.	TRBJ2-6	CASSFQTSGVGGANVLTF	TGTGCCAGCAGCTTTCAGACTAGCGGGGTTGGAGGGGCCAACGTCCTGACTTTC
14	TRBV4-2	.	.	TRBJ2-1	CASSQDELELGTFF	TGTGCCAGCAGCCAAGATGAGCTAGAACTAGGAACGTTCTTC
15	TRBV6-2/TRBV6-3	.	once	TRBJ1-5	CASSFTRGPSQPQHF	TGTGCCAGCAGCTTTACCAGGGGCCCTAGCCAGCCCCAGCATTTT
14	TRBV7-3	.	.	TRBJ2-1	CASSLKAPSGEQFF	TGTGCCAGCAGCTTAAAAGCCCCCAGTGGTGAGCAGTTCTTC
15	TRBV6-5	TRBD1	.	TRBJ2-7	CASSYSRGLVYEQYF	TGTGCCAGCAGTTACTCGAGGGGGCTCGTATACGAGCAGTACTTC
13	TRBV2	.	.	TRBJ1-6	CASNGRDFSPLHF	TGTGCCAGCAATGGCAGGGATTTTTCACCCCTCCACTTT
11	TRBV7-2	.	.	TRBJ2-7	CASSLVHEQYF	TGTGCCAGCAGCTTAGTCCACGAGCAGTACTTC
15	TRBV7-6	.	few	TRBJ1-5	CASSPDWNSNQPQHF	TGTGCCAGCAGCCCGGACTGGAATAGCAATCAGCCCCAGCATTTT
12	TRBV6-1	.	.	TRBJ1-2	CASSELSGPLTF	TGTGCCAGCAGTGAATTGTCGGGTCCCCTCACCTTC
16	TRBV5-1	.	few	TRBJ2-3	CASSLEGRQATDTQYF	TGCGCCAGCAGCTTGGAGGGGAGGCAGGCCACAGATACGCAGTATTTT
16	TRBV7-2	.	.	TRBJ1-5	CASSLAQGWGNQPQHF	TGTGCCAGCAGCTTAGCGCAGGGGTGGGGGAATCAGCCCCAGCATTTT
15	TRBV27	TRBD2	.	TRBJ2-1	CASRGSGSRNNEQFF	TGTGCCAGCAGGGGTAGCGGGAGTCGAAACAATGAGCAGTTCTTC
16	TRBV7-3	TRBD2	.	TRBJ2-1	CASSSRLAGGIDEQFF	TGTGCCAGCAGCTCCCGACTAGCGGGGGGGATAGATGAGCAGTTCTTC
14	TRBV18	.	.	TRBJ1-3	CASSPGLSDNTIYF	TGTGCCAGCTCCCCGGGCCTCTCCGACAACACCATATATTTT
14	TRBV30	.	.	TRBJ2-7	CAWSVNINFYEQYF	TGTGCCTGGAGTGTAAACATAAACTTCTACGAGCAGTACTTC
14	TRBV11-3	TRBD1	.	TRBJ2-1	CASSKGGGYNEQFF	TGTGCCAGCAGCAAAGGGGGCGGGTACAATGAGCAGTTCTTC
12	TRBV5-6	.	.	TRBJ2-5	CASSFTSETQYF	TGTGCCAGCAGCTTTACGTCGGAGACCCAGTACTTC
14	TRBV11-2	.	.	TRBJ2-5	CASSSRGVQETQYF	TGTGCCAGCAGCTCTAGGGGGGTTCAAGAGACCCAGTACTTC
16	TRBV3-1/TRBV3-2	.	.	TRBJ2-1	CASSHRAGSSYNEQFF	TGTGCCAGCAGCCACCGAGCCGGAAGCTCCTACAATGAGCAGTTCTTC
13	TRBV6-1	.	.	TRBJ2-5	CASSEVQGSPQYF	TGTGCCAGCAGTGAAGTACAGGGCTCACCCCAGTACTTC
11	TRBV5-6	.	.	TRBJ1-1	CASSLAGEAFF	TGTGCCAGCAGCTTGGCCGGGGAAGCTTTCTTT
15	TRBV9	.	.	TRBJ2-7	CASSEGPGSTYEQYF	TGTGCCAGCAGCGAGGGCCCGGGGAGTACCTACGAGCAGTACTTC
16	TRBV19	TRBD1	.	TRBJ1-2	CASSPPLLRDSYGYTF	TGTGCCAGTAGCCCACCTCTCCTGCGGGACAGCTATGGCTACACCTTC
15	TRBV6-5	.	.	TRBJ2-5	CASSSTPLVWETQYF	TGTGCCAGCAGTTCCACCCCATTGGTTTGGGAGACCCAGTACTTC
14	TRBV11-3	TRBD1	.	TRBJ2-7	CASSPEGAPGEQYF	TGTGCCAGCAGCCCCGAGGGGGCGCCGGGGGAGCAGTACTTC
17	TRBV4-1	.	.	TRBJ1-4	CASSQDGKGATNEKLFF	TGCGCCAGCAGCCAAGATGGAAAGGGGGCAACTAATGAAAAACTGTTTTTT
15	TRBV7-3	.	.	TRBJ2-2	CASSLVGTNTGELFF	TGTGCCAGCAGCTTGGTCGGCACGAACACCGGGGAGCTGTTTTTT
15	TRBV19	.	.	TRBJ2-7	CASSTQGGGWYEQYF	TGTGCCAGTAGTACCCAAGGGGGGGGCTGGTACGAGCAGTACTTC
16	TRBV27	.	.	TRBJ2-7	CASSQGVDSSSYEQYF	TGTGCCAGCAGCCAAGGGGTGGACTCGAGCTCCTACGAGCAGTACTTC
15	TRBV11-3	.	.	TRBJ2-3	CASSLVSDSSDTQYF	TGTGCCAGCAGCTTAGTCTCGGACTCTTCAGATACGCAGTATTTT
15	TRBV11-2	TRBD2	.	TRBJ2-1	CASSLLAGGPIEQFF	TGTGCCAGCAGCTTGCTAGCGGGAGGGCCGATTGAGCAGTTCTTC
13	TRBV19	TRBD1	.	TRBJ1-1	CASIGRQGTEAFF	TGTGCCAGTATTGGGAGACAGGGCACTGAAGCTTTCTTT
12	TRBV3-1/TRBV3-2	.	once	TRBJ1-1	CASSQDRVVAFF	TGTGCCAGCAGCCAAGACAGGGTTGTGGCTTTCTTT
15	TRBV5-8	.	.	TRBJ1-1	CASSLGTLANTEAFF	TGTGCCAGCAGCTTGGGGACCCTGGCGAACACTGAAGCTTTCTTT
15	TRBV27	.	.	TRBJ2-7	CASRRAGDLPYEQYF	TGTGCCAGCAGGAGGGCAGGGGACCTCCCCTACGAGCAGTACTTC
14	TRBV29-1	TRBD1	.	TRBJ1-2	CSVEPEDRAYGYTF	TGCAGCGTTGAACCCGAAGACAGGGCCTATGGCTACACCTTC
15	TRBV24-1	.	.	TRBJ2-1	CATSDRQSSYNEQFF	TGTGCCACCAGTGATCGACAGTCGTCGTACAATGAGCAGTTCTTC
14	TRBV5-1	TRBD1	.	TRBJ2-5	CASSHRQGQETQYF	TGCGCCAGCAGCCACCGACAGGGTCAAGAGACCCAGTACTTC
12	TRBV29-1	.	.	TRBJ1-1	CSCLIGGTEAFF	TGCAGCTGTTTGATCGGGGGCACTGAAGCTTTCTTT
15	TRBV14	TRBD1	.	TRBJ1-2	CASSPGGTARYGYTF	TGTGCCAGCAGCCCCGGAGGGACAGCCCGCTATGGCTACACCTTC
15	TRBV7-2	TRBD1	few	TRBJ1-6	CASSLAGGQNSPLHF	TGTGCCAGCAGCCTGGCAGGGGGCCAGAATTCACCCCTCCACTTT
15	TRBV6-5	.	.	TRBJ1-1	CASTSFSGVNTEAFF	TGTGCCAGCACTTCGTTTAGTGGGGTGAACACTGAAGCTTTCTTT
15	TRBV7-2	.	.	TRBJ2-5	CASSPGQGGRETQYF	TGTGCCAGCAGCCCCGGGCAGGGAGGAAGAGAGACCCAGTACTTC
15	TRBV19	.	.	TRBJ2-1	CASSILLGEYNEQFF	TGTGCCAGTAGTATACTTCTGGGGGAGTACAATGAGCAGTTCTTC
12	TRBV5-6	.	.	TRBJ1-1	CASSLVVGEAFF	TGTGCCAGCAGCTTGGTAGTAGGTGAAGCTTTCTTT
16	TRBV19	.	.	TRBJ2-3	CASSQEGGPSTDTQYF	TGTGCCAGTAGCCAAGAGGGGGGCCCTAGCACAGATACGCAGTATTTT
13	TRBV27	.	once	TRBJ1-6	CASSFKGRSPLHF	TGTGCCAGCAGTTTTAAGGGGCGGTCACCCCTCCACTTT